The 22 T cell receptor beta chains presented below share a single source sample, sequenced in a study of T-cell memory formation after mild COVID-19. From the 5' RACE reads, TCRdb called clonotypes with MiXCR, one entry per CDR3 protein. The table records roughly 610,000 distinct CDR3 sequences, around a sixth of them present only once. What was sequenced was PBMCs or a T cell subset sorted from them (not recorded which). These receptors originate from an adult woman who had mild COVID-19 (a few samples of this study predate the infection). Cell type and time point are not known.

This clonotype was detected ten times or more. This chain uses TRBV10-3 with TRBJ2-6; D is unresolved. V lost 0 bases and J 4 bases, leaving 7 bases between the germline ends. Germline V gene data show CDR1 as ENHRY and CDR2 as SYGVKD. The CDR3 sequence is 15 residues long. CDR3 in amino acids: CAISESGLGANVLTF. CDR3 sequence (DNA): TGTGCCATCAGTGAGTCAGGCCTGGGGGCCAACGTCCTGACTTTC.

On this clonotype itself: A junction end diverges from the germline sequence, so it may reflect a read error. This chain links TRBV19 with TRBJ2-7, with no clear D. This CDR3 has 13 residues. The germline V gene encodes CDR1 LNHDA and CDR2 SQIVND (reference sequence). The CDR3 DNA reads as TGTACCAGTAAACCCCCGAACGGCTACGAGCAGTACTTC. This gives the protein CTSKPPNGYEQYF.

The J gene is TRBJ2-6, the V gene TRBV25-1; maybe TRBD2 (5 bases). The CDR3 contains 16 residues. V lost 2 bases to trimming and J lost 4 bases, with 12 bases between them. Germline-derived CDR1 and CDR2 are MGHDK and SYGVNS. The DNA for the CDR3 is TGTGCCAGCAGTGAAGCGGGCCTCTCAGGGGCCAACGTCCTGACTTTC. It specifies CASSEAGLSGANVLTF.

This clonotype was seen more than once but under ten times. The V call is TRBV23-1, the J call TRBJ2-1; 8 positions match TRBD1. TRBV23-1 counts as an open reading frame of uncertain function. Trimming took 7 bases from V and 6 from J; bases not matched to a gene: 11. The length of the CDR3 is 15 residues. CDR3 protein: CASKETGEVGNEQFF. The DNA for the CDR3 is TGCGCCAGCAAGGAGACAGGGGAGGTCGGCAATGAGCAGTTCTTC.

The V gene is TRBV6-5, the J gene TRBJ1-1; TRBD1 aligns across 7 bases. Germline values: CDR1 MNHEY, CDR2 SVGAGI. The V segment lost 8 bases and the J segment 4 bases; nucleotides outside the gene matches: 10. CDR3 size: 14 residues. In nucleotides, the CDR3 is TGTGCCAGCTCGACAGGGAGAGGGATCACTGAAGCTTTCTTT. This gives the protein CASSTGRGITEAFF.

This clonotype has ten or more counts. V and J are TRBV5-1 and TRBJ1-2; D might be TRBD1 (5 bases). Germline CDR1 reads SGHRS; CDR2 reads YFSETQ. V was cut by 0 bases and J by 6 bases, with 18 bases left in between. CDR3 length equals 16 residues. The CDR3 nucleotides read TGCGCCAGCAGCTTGGAACCCGTAAGGGGACGTCATGGCTACACCTTC. Translating gives CASSLEPVRGRHGYTF.

This clonotype was picked up a small number of times. This rearrangement joins TRBV18 to TRBJ2-2; 9 bases map to TRBD1. Germline assignment: CDR1 KGHSH and CDR2 LQKENI. V lost 3 bases and J lost 4; bases outside the gene matches: 6. This CDR3 has 16 residues. CDR3 in DNA: TGTGCCAGCTCACCTCGACAGGGGGACGCCACCGGGGAGCTGTTTTTT. It yields the protein CASSPRQGDATGELFF.

The chain combines TRBV7-3 with TRBJ2-3; TRBD2 agrees at 13 bases. Trimming took 1 base from V and 5 from J; bases not matched to a gene: 12. Germline V CDR1 and CDR2: SGHTA, FQGTGA. CDR3 length: 19 amino acids. For the CDR3, the DNA is TGTGCCAGCAGCTTAATGAGGTTGGAGGGACTAGCGGGATTAGATACGCAGTATTTT. Protein sequence: CASSLMRLEGLAGLDTQYF.

This clonotype was seen more than once but under ten times. The chain combines TRBV6-5 with TRBJ2-5, with TRBD2 as a possible D gene (6 bases). Germline V gene lookup returns CDR1 MNHEY and CDR2 SVGAGI. V lost 0 bases, J lost 2 bases, and 13 bases lay in between. CDR3 length equals 16 residues. This chain's CDR3 is CASSYSLSGPQETQYF. CDR3 DNA: TGTGCCAGCAGTTACTCCCTCAGCGGGCCTCAAGAGACCCAGTACTTC.

This clonotype has only a few counts. This rearrangement joins TRBV4-2 to TRBJ2-7; 8 nucleotides match TRBD2. The germline V gene encodes CDR1 LGHNA and CDR2 YNFKEQ. The length of the CDR3 is 16 residues. V lost 3 bases to trimming and J lost 7 bases; unmatched junction nucleotides: 14. The CDR3, as DNA: TGTGCCAGCAGCCAGCCCGGGGGGGCAACATCGCCTGAGCAGTACTTC. Its translation is CASSQPGGATSPEQYF.

The chain employs TRBV7-8 and TRBJ2-7; tentatively, D is TRBD1 or TRBD2 (5 bases each). V lost 3 bases, J lost 4 bases, and 13 bases lay in between. The CDR3 totals 14 residues. Germline-derived CDR1 and CDR2 are SGHVS and FQNEAQ. Here the CDR3 DNA reads TGTGCCAGCAGCTTTGATTGGGGACCATACGAGCAGTACTTC. Its translation: CASSFDWGPYEQYF.

This clonotype has only a few counts. The rearrangement joins TRBV5-1 to TRBJ1-6; TRBD1 agrees at 9 bases. J was trimmed by 7 bases and V by 4 bases; bases with no gene match: 6. The V gene's germline CDR1 is SGHRS and CDR2 YFSETQ. The CDR3 consists of 15 residues. The CDR3 nucleotides read TGCGCCAGCAGCCTGGAGGGACAGGGAAATTCACCCCTCCACTTT. Its protein product is CASSLEGQGNSPLHF.

Many counts were recorded for this clonotype. The rearrangement joins TRBV5-1 to TRBJ2-7; 8 nucleotides agree with TRBD1. CDR1 and CDR2 from the germline V gene are SGHRS and YFSETQ. The CDR3 has 17 amino acids. Germline trimming cut 0 bases from V and 3 bases from J; bases unmatched to any gene: 11. The DNA for the CDR3 is TGCGCCAGCAGCTTGGGACGGACAGGGTTGTTGGGCTACGAGCAGTACTTC. It yields the protein CASSLGRTGLLGYEQYF.

V gene TRBV7-9 combines with J gene TRBJ1-1; possible D gene TRBD1, 6 bases. Trimming removed 6 bases from V and 5 bases from J, with 13 bases in between. Germline loops: CDR1 SEHNR, CDR2 FQNEAQ (reference sequence). The CDR3 consists of 13 residues. The CDR3 coding sequence is TGTGCCAGCAGGGGGGCAGGGCGGACTGAAGCTTTCTTT. Translated: CASRGAGRTEAFF.

Only a few counts were recorded for this clonotype. The chain has TRBV4-2 and TRBJ1-3, with 7 bases fitting TRBD1. Germline V gives CDR1 LGHNA, CDR2 YNFKEQ. The CDR3 contains 17 residues. J lost 0 bases, V lost 0 bases, and 5 bases had no gene match. This chain's CDR3 is CASSQDRQGDSGNTIYF. As DNA, the CDR3 is TGTGCCAGCAGCCAAGATAGACAGGGCGACTCTGGAAACACCATATATTTT.

V gene TRBV5-4 combines with J gene TRBJ2-1; TRBD1 matches at 12 bases. Germline V gives CDR1 SGHNT, CDR2 YYREEE (reference sequence). J was trimmed by 6 bases and V by 0 bases; bases with no gene match: 1. The CDR3 is 15 amino acids. The chain's CDR3 is CASSLGGQGANEQFF. The DNA of the CDR3 is TGTGCCAGCAGCTTGGGGGGACAGGGGGCCAATGAGCAGTTCTTC.

This clonotype was found a few times. CDR3 DNA: TGTGCCAGCAGTTTAAGGCAGGGGCTAGGTGCTGAAGCTTTCTTT. Its protein product is CASSLRQGLGAEAFF. This sequence joins TRBV27 and TRBJ1-1; D is possibly TRBD1 (6 bases). Trimming took off 2 bases at V and 6 bases at J, with 16 bases between the two ends. Germline CDR1 is MNHEY and CDR2 is SMNVEV (reference sequence). The CDR3 consists of 15 residues.

CDR3 residues: CASSSFRQQGEEGYTF. DNA of the CDR3: TGTGCCAGCAGCTCCTTTCGGCAACAGGGGGAAGAGGGCTACACCTTC. The genes are TRBV7-2 and TRBJ1-2, with TRBD1 matching 8 bases. CDR1 and CDR2 from the germline V gene are SGHTA and FQGNSA. This CDR3 has 16 amino acids. Trimming cost V 4 bases and J 8 bases; bases outside gene matches: 15.

This clonotype appeared a few times. The chain carries TRBV7-8 and TRBJ2-3, with 10 nucleotides matching TRBD1. The V segment lost 3 bases and the J segment 4 bases; nucleotides outside the gene matches: 7. The CDR3 consists of 16 residues. Looked up from germline, CDR1 is SGHVS and CDR2 is FQNEAQ. The CDR3 sequence is CASSFDRGPGADTQYF. The CDR3 DNA reads TGTGCCAGCAGCTTTGACAGGGGGCCGGGCGCAGATACGCAGTATTTT.

This clonotype has more than one count but fewer than ten. The gene calls are TRBV6-5 and TRBJ1-2, with D perhaps matching TRBD1 (6 bases). CDR3 length: 17 residues. From germline, CDR1 is MNHEY and CDR2 SVGAGI. The V and J ends lost 0 bases and 0 bases respectively, with 14 bases between them. The DNA for the CDR3 is TGTGCCAGCAGTTACTCGGTGAGGGGGAGAGCTAACTATGGCTACACCTTC. Its translation: CASSYSVRGRANYGYTF.

A few counts support this clonotype. The chain recombines TRBV6-5 with TRBJ1-1; weak D call: TRBD1 (6 bases). The CDR3 is 13 residues long. Looked up from germline, CDR1 is MNHEY and CDR2 is SVGAGI. V shed 1 base and J shed 8 bases, with 11 bases lying between them. The DNA for the CDR3 is TGTGCCAGCAGTTACTTGCAGGGGATCGAAGCTTTCTTT. Translating gives CASSYLQGIEAFF.

The rearrangement joins TRBV7-2 to TRBJ1-1; weak D call: TRBD1 (6 bases). The CDR3 length is 15 residues. With 5 bases removed from V and 5 bases from J, the gap between germline ends came to 18 bases. Germline CDR1 reads SGHTA; CDR2 reads FQGNSA. The CDR3 coding sequence is TGTGCCAGCAGCGTAAGAACAGGGCAGTGGACTGAAGCTTTCTTT. The encoded protein is CASSVRTGQWTEAFF.